This paragraph covers one T cell receptor (beta chain) sequence. Its cognate antigen is unknown. The germline V and J ends were trimmed by 7 bases and 4 bases, with 17 bases remaining between them. The CDR3 has 15 amino acids. Germline loops: CDR1 MNHEY, CDR2 SVGAGI. This sample was included in a study of T cell responses to AZD1222 COVID-19 vaccine. The study, taken as a whole, reports: Clonal diversity may have been underestimated, and the donors were mostly white British, with more females than males. Repertoire sampling occurred only after the peak T cell response. Only a handful of AZD1222 recipients tested seropositive at baseline. Spike-wide vaccine-associated CD4 TCRs dominated at 160-218 and 743-854.

Clones were sequenced by immunoSEQ multiplex PCR, and TCRdb holds only the in-frame ones, with some missing. The profile shows 150,000 or so clones, roughly 85% of them singletons. J is TRBJ1-3 and V is TRBV6-5, with D possibly matching TRBD1 (6 bases). The sequencing used peripheral blood, collected on day 0 of AZD1222 vaccination. This receptor was taken from an adult in good health. CDR3 residues: CASTARGDSGNTIYF. Here the CDR3 DNA reads TGTGCCAGCACAGCGAGGGGGGATTCAGGAAACACCATATATTTT.